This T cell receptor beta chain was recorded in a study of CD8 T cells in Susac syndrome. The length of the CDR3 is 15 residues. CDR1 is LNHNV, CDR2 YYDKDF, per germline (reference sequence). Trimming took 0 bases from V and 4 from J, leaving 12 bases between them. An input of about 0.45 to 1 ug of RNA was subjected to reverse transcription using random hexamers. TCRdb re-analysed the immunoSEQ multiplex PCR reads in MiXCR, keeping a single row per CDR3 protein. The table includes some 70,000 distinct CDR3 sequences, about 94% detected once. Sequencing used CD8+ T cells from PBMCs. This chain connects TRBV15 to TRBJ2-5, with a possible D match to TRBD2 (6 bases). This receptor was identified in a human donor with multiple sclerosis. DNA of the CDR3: TGTGCCACCAGCAGAGAGGGGGACTGGGGAGAGACCCAGTACTTC. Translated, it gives CATSREGDWGETQYF. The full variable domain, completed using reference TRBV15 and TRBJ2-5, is DAMVIQNPRYQVTQFGKPVTLSCSQTLNHNVMYWYQQKSSQAPKLLFHYYDKDFNNEADTPDNFQSRRPNTSFCFLDIRSPGLGDTAMYLCATSREGDWGETQYFGPGTRLLVL.